This TCR beta chain emerged from a study of response to subunit inactivated influenza vaccine. This clonotype was found a few times. Its antigen remains unidentified. TCRdb re-called the RT-PCR reads through MiXCR, storing one row per CDR3 protein. The sample consists of about 530,000 distinct CDR3 sequences, approximately 12% of them appearing once. Points from the study as a whole: Each seasonal influenza vaccination recruits few new T cells, the authors suggested.

Looked up from germline, CDR1 is SGHRS and CDR2 is YFSETQ. This CDR3 comprises 13 residues. V was pared by 4 bases and J by 6 bases, with 7 bases of the junction left unmatched. This specimen consisted of PBMCs from blood, obtained on the day of vaccination. The TCR sequence derives from a man between 45 and 60 years old who received an inactivated influenza vaccine. The rearrangement joins TRBV5-1 to TRBJ2-7; TRBD2 matches at 7 bases. CDR3 nucleotide sequence: TGCGCCAGCAGCATCAAATGGGGGGGCGAGCAGTACTTC. Residues: CASSIKWGGEQYF. Supplemented by reference TRBV5-1 and TRBJ2-7, the full variable domain reads KAGVTQTPRYLIKTRGQQVTLSCSPISGHRSVSWYQQTPGQGLQFLFEYFSETQRNKGNFPGRFSGRQFSNSRSEMNVSTLELGDSALYLCASSIKWGGEQYFGPGTRLTVT.